This TCR beta chain was identified in a study of shared clonotypes between healthy human individuals. Points from the study as a whole: Shared clonotypes across all four donors exceeded non-shared ones in generation probability.

A remark on this clone: As yet, its antigen is unknown.

The naive CD8 population came from CD45RO-negative cells selected for CCR7, without terminally differentiated effector memory CD45RA+ cells. Those who donated were healthy HIV-negative adults, with no recent acute infections or vaccinations reported. Caucasian adults residing in Nashville, Tennessee made up all the donors. Original handling: Filtering differed for immunoSEQ, which gave only junction sequences without quality scores. Method: immunoSEQ multiplex PCR; TCRdb's copy keeps in-frame clones and lacks some. That table gives V, J and clone size, and the DNA gave D and trimming. This sample has more than 500,000 clones, with roughly 95% found just once. The CDR3 is made up of 12 amino acids. Trimming left V 9 bases short and J 5 bases short, with 10 bases between. Germline CDR1 is LNHDA and CDR2 is SQIVND (reference sequence).

This sequence was found in a woman in her 30s in good health. V usage is TRBV19 and J usage is TRBJ2-2; D ambiguous. The sample consisted of naive CD8+ T cells sorted from blood. The CDR3: CARELRTGELFF. CDR3 sequence (DNA): TGTGCCAGAGAACTACGAACCGGGGAGCTGTTTTTT.